Following are 16 T cell receptor beta chains from one sample sequenced in a study of blood T cells in healthy people across ages. Primers used in a second PCR of roughly 6 to 12 cycles were a sample-barcoded 5' primer and a J-beta primer mix. TCRdb called the 5' RACE reads again in MiXCR, with one record for every CDR3 protein. This table holds 700,000 to 1,000,000 distinct CDR3 sequences, around 43% found once. Sequencing was carried out using blood. These receptors were collected from a man aged 55-75 years in good health.

This clonotype was seen only once. The V gene is TRBV20-1, the J gene TRBJ1-1; 7 bases fit TRBD1. CDR1 and CDR2 (germline): DFQATT, SNEGSKA (reference sequence). This CDR3 has 14 residues. Losses at the gene ends were 2 bases for V and 1 base for J; bases not matched to a gene: 4. In DNA, the CDR3 is TGCAGTGCTAGACCCGGGACAGCGAACACTGAAGCTTTCTTT. It yields the protein CSARPGTANTEAFF.

The CDR3 sequence: CSAGQARYEQYF. Here the CDR3 DNA reads TGCAGTGCGGGACAGGCCCGCTACGAGCAGTACTTC. The V call is TRBV20-1, the J call TRBJ2-7; 8 bases map to TRBD1. Germline V CDR1 and CDR2: DFQATT, SNEGSKA (reference sequence). J gave up 3 bases and V 6 bases, and 4 bases lay outside the gene matches. The CDR3 has 12 residues.

The chain carries TRBV30 and TRBJ2-7; weak D call: TRBD2 (5 bases). Between the trimmed V and J ends, which lost 2 bases and 0 bases, there was a span of 14 bases. The germline V gene encodes CDR1 GTSNPN and CDR2 SVGIG (reference sequence). The CDR3 runs to 15 residues. CDR3 loop: CAWSSPGIRSYEQYF. The CDR3 DNA follows: TGTGCCTGGAGTTCCCCCGGGATACGCTCCTACGAGCAGTACTTC.

This clonotype was detected a few times. The CDR3 coding sequence is TGTGCCAGCAGCTTAGTTCACAGGCAAGAGACCCAGTACTTC. Encoded protein: CASSLVHRQETQYF. The chain recombines TRBV7-2 with TRBJ2-5; possible D gene TRBD1, 5 bases. The CDR3 extends over 14 amino acids. Germline V gene lookup returns CDR1 SGHTA and CDR2 FQGNSA. Trimming cost V 1 base and J 2 bases, with 8 bases left between them. The entire variable domain, with the rest obtained from reference TRBV7-2 and TRBJ2-5, is as follows: GAGVSQSPSNKVTEKGKDVELRCDPISGHTALYWYRQSLGQGLEFLIYFQGNSAPDKSGLPSDRFSAERTGGSVSTLTIQRTQQEDSAVYLCASSLVHRQETQYFGPGTRLLVL.

Remarks on this clonotype: A single base separates this from a much larger clone, so it may be a read error. CDR3 loop: CSVLRGLASYEQYF. Here the CDR3 DNA reads TGCAGCGTTTTACGGGGACTAGCGAGCTACGAGCAGTACTTC. This sequence joins TRBV29-1 and TRBJ2-7; TRBD2 matches 10 bases. CDR3 length: 14 residues. Trimming took 5 bases from V and 3 from J; bases not matched to a gene: 7. Germline V gene lookup returns CDR1 SQVTM and CDR2 ANQGSEA.

V usage is TRBV15 and J usage is TRBJ2-7, with 7 nucleotides matching TRBD1. The J call may be faulty, since TRBJ2-5 better matches the DNA end. Germline CDR1 is LNHNV and CDR2 is YYDKDF (reference sequence). This CDR3 is 15 amino acids long. The CDR3 region is CATSRYGTEKETQYF. The CDR3 DNA is TGTGCCACCAGCAGATACGGGACAGAGAAAGAGACCCAGTACTTC.

This clonotype was seen a handful of times. The CDR3 DNA reads TGTGCCAGCAGACACCAGACAGGTAATGACGAGCAGTACTTC. Protein product: CASRHQTGNDEQYF. This rearrangement joins TRBV12-3 or TRBV12-4 to TRBJ2-7; possibly TRBD1 for D (6 bases). The V gene lost 6 bases and the J gene lost 5 bases, with 17 bases spanning the gap. The CDR3 spans 14 residues.

This chain connects TRBV6-2 or TRBV6-3 to TRBJ2-1; 9 positions match TRBD2. Per germline, CDR1 MNHEY and CDR2 SVGEGT. The CDR3 has 15 residues. V shed 5 bases, J shed 5 bases, and the junction held 7 bases outside the gene matches. The CDR3 DNA reads as TGTGCCAGCAGTCCCGGGACTAGCAACAACAATGAGCAGTTCTTC. It translates to CASSPGTSNNNEQFF.

This clonotype was observed a few times. The chain is built from TRBV7-8 and TRBJ2-1; 7 nucleotides line up with TRBD1. Per the germline V gene, CDR1 is SGHVS and CDR2 is FQNEAQ. This CDR3 has 13 amino acids. The J segment lost 3 bases and the V segment lost 7 bases, leaving 3 bases of the junction unmatched. CDR3 sequence reads: CASKGASYNEQFF. The CDR3 region has the DNA TGTGCCAGCAAGGGGGCCAGCTACAATGAGCAGTTCTTC.

The chain recombines TRBV2 with TRBJ2-2, with 8 bases fitting TRBD1. V gave up 3 bases and J gave up 1 base; unmatched junction bases: 7. Germline V gene data show CDR1 as SNHLY and CDR2 as FYNNEI. The CDR3 has 17 amino acids. The DNA of the CDR3 is TGTGCCAGCAGTGAGGCAGGGGGCCTTTTGAACACCGGGGAGCTGTTTTTT. Translation: CASSEAGGLLNTGELFF.

This chain uses TRBV7-9 with TRBJ2-2; maybe TRBD1 (6 bases). CDR1 SEHNR and CDR2 FQNEAQ come from the germline V gene (reference sequence). The CDR3 is 16 residues long. Trimming stripped 5 bases from V and 4 bases from J, with 17 bases between. The CDR3 sequence is CASSDGRQGSTGELFF. The CDR3 nucleotides read TGTGCCAGCAGCGATGGTCGTCAGGGGTCCACCGGGGAGCTGTTTTTT.

This clonotype has only a few counts. The chain links TRBV24-1 to TRBJ2-7; 9 bases line up with TRBD1. The CDR3 consists of 14 residues. V lost 4 bases, J lost 2 bases, and 2 bases stayed unmatched. Germline CDR1 KGHDR, CDR2 SFDVKD. In DNA, the CDR3 is TGTGCCACCAGTGAGGGGACAGGGCCCTACGAGCAGTACTTC. Amino acid sequence: CATSEGTGPYEQYF.

The chain couples TRBV9 to TRBJ2-7, with TRBD2 matching 9 bases. With 0 bases clipped from V and 2 bases from J, the junction kept 3 bases outside the gene matches. Germline assignment: CDR1 SGDLS and CDR2 YYNGEE. This CDR3 comprises 15 residues. The CDR3 DNA reads TGTGCCAGCAGCGTAGGGGCTAGCGGGGCCTACGAGCAGTACTTC. Translation: CASSVGASGAYEQYF.

The chain has TRBV6-2 or TRBV6-3 and TRBJ2-1, with 7 bases lining up with TRBD1. Losses at the gene ends were 1 base for V and 2 bases for J; bases not matched to a gene: 2. Germline CDR1 and CDR2: MNHEY and SVGEGT. The CDR3 extends over 15 amino acids. DNA for the CDR3: TGTGCCAGCAGTTACTGGGACAGACCCTACAATGAGCAGTTCTTC. Translating gives CASSYWDRPYNEQFF.

V usage is TRBV20-1 and J usage is TRBJ2-7; 9 bases align to TRBD1. This CDR3 spans 16 amino acids. CDR1 and CDR2 (germline): DFQATT, SNEGSKA (reference sequence). V lost 4 bases, J lost 3 bases, and 13 bases stayed unmatched. The CDR3 DNA sequence: TGCAGTGCTATTATGACAGGGGGAAATCCACTCTACGAGCAGTACTTC. It specifies CSAIMTGGNPLYEQYF.

The chain employs TRBV5-1 and TRBJ2-1, with D possibly matching TRBD1 (5 bases). CDR1 is SGHRS, CDR2 YFSETQ, per germline. V gave up 4 bases and J gave up 7 bases, with 15 bases separating them. The CDR3 sequence is 14 residues long. CDR3 in amino acids: CASSQTAIGNEQFF. The CDR3 DNA reads TGCGCCAGCAGCCAGACAGCCATAGGGAATGAGCAGTTCTTC.